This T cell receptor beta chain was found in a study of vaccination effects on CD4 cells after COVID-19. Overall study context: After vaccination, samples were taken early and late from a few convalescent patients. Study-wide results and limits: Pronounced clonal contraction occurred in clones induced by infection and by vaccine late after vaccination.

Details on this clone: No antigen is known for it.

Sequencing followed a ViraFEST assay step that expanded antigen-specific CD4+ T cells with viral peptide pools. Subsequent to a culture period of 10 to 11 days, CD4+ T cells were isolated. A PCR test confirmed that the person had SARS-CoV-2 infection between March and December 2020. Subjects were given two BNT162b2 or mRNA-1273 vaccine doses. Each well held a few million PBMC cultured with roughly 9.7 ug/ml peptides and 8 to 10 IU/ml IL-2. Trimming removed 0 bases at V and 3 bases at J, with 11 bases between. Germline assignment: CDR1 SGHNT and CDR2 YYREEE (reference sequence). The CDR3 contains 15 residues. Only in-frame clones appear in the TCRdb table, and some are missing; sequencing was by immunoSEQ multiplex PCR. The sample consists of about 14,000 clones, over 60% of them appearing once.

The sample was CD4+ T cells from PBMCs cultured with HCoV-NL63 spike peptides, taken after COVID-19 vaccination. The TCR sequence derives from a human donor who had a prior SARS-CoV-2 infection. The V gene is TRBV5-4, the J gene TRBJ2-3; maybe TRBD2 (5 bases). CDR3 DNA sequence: TGTGCCAGCAGCTTGGTTGGGAGCGGAACAGATACGCAGTATTTT. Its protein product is CASSLVGSGTDTQYF.